A selection of T cell receptor beta chains follows, all from one sample in a study of cytomegalovirus exposure and HLA in healthy donors. TCRdb keeps only in-frame clones here, not all; method: immunoSEQ multiplex PCR. The sample shows 100,000 to 150,000 clones, about 80% of them seen only once. Source material: PBMCs. Source of these receptors: a woman between 50 and 59 years old in good health and CMV-seropositive. Both conserved end residues are part of each CDR3. The order of the fields is clone size, J gene, D gene, V gene, CDR3 DNA, CDR3 protein. D genes are given only for firm matches. Size tells how often a clone was seen (once, few, many) or the class of an expanded clone, and some rows leave it out.

clone_size: NA; j_call: TRBJ2-3; d_call: NA; v_call: TRBV7-2; cdr3_nt: TGTGCCAGCAGCTTCGGGCGGGTAGGCGCAGATACGCAGTATTTT; cdr3_aa: CASSFGRVGADTQYF
clone_size: NA; j_call: TRBJ2-3; d_call: TRBD2; v_call: TRBV30; cdr3_nt: TGTGCCTGGAGTGTAGGTAGCGGGGACACAGATACGCAGTATTTT; cdr3_aa: CAWSVGSGDTDTQYF
clone_size: few; j_call: TRBJ2-2; d_call: NA; v_call: TRBV18; cdr3_nt: TGTGCCAGCTCAGCAGGGGCGATCACCGGGGAGCTGTTTTTT; cdr3_aa: CASSAGAITGELFF
clone_size: NA; j_call: TRBJ1-1; d_call: TRBD1; v_call: TRBV28; cdr3_nt: TGTGCCAGCAGTTTATTTGGGCAGGGGGCGGGCACTGAAGCTTTCTTT; cdr3_aa: CASSLFGQGAGTEAFF
clone_size: few; j_call: TRBJ2-7; d_call: TRBD1; v_call: TRBV23-1; cdr3_nt: TGCGCCAGCAGTCACCGACAGGGGGTCCTCGTCTTATACGAGCAGTACTTC; cdr3_aa: CASSHRQGVLVLYEQYF
clone_size: NA; j_call: TRBJ2-5; d_call: TRBD2; v_call: TRBV5-1; cdr3_nt: TGCGCCAGCAGTACTAGCGTGGGGGAGACCCAGTACTTC; cdr3_aa: CASSTSVGETQYF
clone_size: NA; j_call: TRBJ2-7; d_call: NA; v_call: TRBV27; cdr3_nt: TGTGCCAGCAGTTTATTTTGGGGCAGGGGCGGGCAGTACTTC; cdr3_aa: CASSLFWGRGGQYF
clone_size: NA; j_call: TRBJ2-1; d_call: NA; v_call: TRBV2; cdr3_nt: TGTGCCAGCAGGAGGGAAAGCAATGAGCAGTTCTTC; cdr3_aa: CASRRESNEQFF
clone_size: NA; j_call: TRBJ2-1; d_call: TRBD2; v_call: TRBV9; cdr3_nt: TGTGCCAGCAGCCCCACCTCCGGGACTAGCGGGAGCAATGAGCAGTTCTTC; cdr3_aa: CASSPTSGTSGSNEQFF
clone_size: NA; j_call: TRBJ1-2; d_call: TRBD1; v_call: TRBV29-1; cdr3_nt: TGCAGCGTTGAAGGGGGACAGGCTAACTATGGCTACACCTTC; cdr3_aa: CSVEGGQANYGYTF
clone_size: NA; j_call: TRBJ2-5; d_call: TRBD2; v_call: TRBV7-2; cdr3_nt: TGTGCCAGCAGCTTAGGATTAGCGGGGGCCCAAGAGACCCAGTACTTC; cdr3_aa: CASSLGLAGAQETQYF
clone_size: NA; j_call: TRBJ1-5; d_call: TRBD1; v_call: TRBV5-5; cdr3_nt: TGTGCCAGCAGCTTGGGACCCCGGGACAGGGGTGATCAGCCCCAGCATTTT; cdr3_aa: CASSLGPRDRGDQPQHF
clone_size: NA; j_call: TRBJ1-6; d_call: NA; v_call: TRBV5-1; cdr3_nt: TGCGCCAGCAGCTTGGGCGGACAGAGCGTCTATAATTCACCCCTCCACTTT; cdr3_aa: CASSLGGQSVYNSPLHF
clone_size: NA; j_call: TRBJ2-7; d_call: NA; v_call: TRBV11-3; cdr3_nt: TGTGCCAGCAGCTTAGATGCGGGTTTCGCCTACGAGCAGTACTTC; cdr3_aa: CASSLDAGFAYEQYF
clone_size: NA; j_call: TRBJ1-4; d_call: NA; v_call: TRBV6-6; cdr3_nt: TGTGCCAGCAGAAACCTCAGGGAGGGGGAAAAACTGTTTTTT; cdr3_aa: CASRNLREGEKLFF
clone_size: NA; j_call: TRBJ2-2; d_call: TRBD1; v_call: TRBV5-1; cdr3_nt: TGCGCCAGCAGCCCGAGGGGGACAGGCAACACCGGGGAGCTGTTTTTT; cdr3_aa: CASSPRGTGNTGELFF
clone_size: NA; j_call: TRBJ2-7; d_call: TRBD1; v_call: TRBV29-1; cdr3_nt: TGCAGCGTTGAGGGGACAGGGTTTTACGAGCAGTACTTC; cdr3_aa: CSVEGTGFYEQYF
clone_size: NA; j_call: TRBJ1-2; d_call: NA; v_call: TRBV5-5; cdr3_nt: TGTGCCAGCAGGTACACCACGACAGATTCTAACTATGGCTACACCTTC; cdr3_aa: CASRYTTTDSNYGYTF
clone_size: NA; j_call: TRBJ2-5; d_call: TRBD2; v_call: TRBV9; cdr3_nt: TGTGCCAGCAGCCCTCACCCAACTAGCGGACAAGAGACCCAGTACTTC; cdr3_aa: CASSPHPTSGQETQYF
clone_size: NA; j_call: TRBJ2-3; d_call: NA; v_call: TRBV27; cdr3_nt: TGTGCCAGCAGTTTTGTCCCACGGGATACGCAGTATTTT; cdr3_aa: CASSFVPRDTQYF
clone_size: NA; j_call: TRBJ1-2; d_call: NA; v_call: TRBV7-9; cdr3_nt: TGTGCCAGCAGCTCGGGGTTAGGCGGGTGGGGATATGGCTACACCTTC; cdr3_aa: CASSSGLGGWGYGYTF
clone_size: NA; j_call: TRBJ2-7; d_call: TRBD1; v_call: TRBV14; cdr3_nt: TGTGCCAGCAGCCGCGAGCGACAGGGCTTCTCCTACGAGCAGTACTTC; cdr3_aa: CASSRERQGFSYEQYF
clone_size: NA; j_call: TRBJ1-2; d_call: NA; v_call: TRBV28; cdr3_nt: TGTGCCAGCAGCCCTTCGTTGGGGCGAGGCTACACCTTC; cdr3_aa: CASSPSLGRGYTF
clone_size: NA; j_call: TRBJ1-6; d_call: NA; v_call: TRBV4-3; cdr3_nt: TGCGCCAGCAGCCAAGATGCCGGGGAGTCACCCCTCCACTTT; cdr3_aa: CASSQDAGESPLHF
clone_size: NA; j_call: TRBJ2-2; d_call: NA; v_call: TRBV29-1; cdr3_nt: TGCAGCGTCTACAGGGCCGGGGAGCTGTTTTTT; cdr3_aa: CSVYRAGELFF
clone_size: NA; j_call: TRBJ2-7; d_call: TRBD1; v_call: TRBV5-4; cdr3_nt: TGTGCCAGCAGCTCGACAGGGAACGAGCAGTACTTC; cdr3_aa: CASSSTGNEQYF
clone_size: once; j_call: TRBJ1-1; d_call: NA; v_call: TRBV6-6; cdr3_nt: TGTGCCAGCAGTCCACGGGGTCTTAGGGACACTGAAGCTTTCTTT; cdr3_aa: CASSPRGLRDTEAFF
clone_size: NA; j_call: TRBJ1-2; d_call: TRBD1; v_call: TRBV9; cdr3_nt: TGTGCCAGCAGCGTAGATCCCCAGGACAGGGGATTTGGCTACACCTTC; cdr3_aa: CASSVDPQDRGFGYTF
clone_size: few; j_call: TRBJ2-7; d_call: TRBD1; v_call: TRBV7-9; cdr3_nt: TGTGCCAGCAGCTCCCCGGGACAGGGAAGCGAGCAGTACTTC; cdr3_aa: CASSSPGQGSEQYF
clone_size: NA; j_call: TRBJ2-2; d_call: NA; v_call: TRBV4-3; cdr3_nt: TGCGCCAGCAGCCAAGAACTAGTGCCGGGTAAGGGCGGGGAGCTGTTTTTT; cdr3_aa: CASSQELVPGKGGELFF
clone_size: NA; j_call: TRBJ2-5; d_call: NA; v_call: TRBV11-2; cdr3_nt: TGTGCCAGCAGCCCTCCCCGAGTCAGGGAAGAGACCCAGTACTTC; cdr3_aa: CASSPPRVREETQYF
clone_size: NA; j_call: TRBJ1-4; d_call: NA; v_call: TRBV7-2; cdr3_nt: TGTGCCAGCAAATTGGGGGCGGCTAATGAAAAACTGTTTTTT; cdr3_aa: CASKLGAANEKLFF
clone_size: NA; j_call: TRBJ2-3; d_call: TRBD2; v_call: TRBV4-2; cdr3_nt: TGTGCCAGCAGCCAAGATTGGCTAGCGGGGGTCGTTGGCACAGATACGCAGTATTTT; cdr3_aa: CASSQDWLAGVVGTDTQYF
clone_size: NA; j_call: TRBJ2-7; d_call: NA; v_call: TRBV4-3; cdr3_nt: TGCGCCAGCAGCCAAGATGGCATATACGAGCAGTACTTC; cdr3_aa: CASSQDGIYEQYF
clone_size: NA; j_call: TRBJ2-2; d_call: NA; v_call: TRBV10-2; cdr3_nt: TGCGCCAGCAGTGATGGGCCCATAGTCGGGGAGCTGTTTTTT; cdr3_aa: CASSDGPIVGELFF
clone_size: NA; j_call: TRBJ1-2; d_call: TRBD1; v_call: TRBV5-4; cdr3_nt: TGTGCCAGCAGCTTAAGGACAGGGGGCATCGATGGCTACACCTTC; cdr3_aa: CASSLRTGGIDGYTF
clone_size: NA; j_call: TRBJ1-2; d_call: NA; v_call: TRBV6-5; cdr3_nt: TGTGCCAGCAGGCACGGCGGGGGCTATGGCTACACCTTC; cdr3_aa: CASRHGGGYGYTF
clone_size: NA; j_call: TRBJ2-1; d_call: TRBD2; v_call: TRBV6-5; cdr3_nt: TGTGCCAGCAGTTCCCCCAGCGGGAGATTGTCCAATGAGCAGTTCTTC; cdr3_aa: CASSSPSGRLSNEQFF
clone_size: NA; j_call: TRBJ2-5; d_call: TRBD2; v_call: TRBV10-3; cdr3_nt: TGTGCCATCAGTGTGGGGGGGTCCCAAGAGACCCAGTACTTC; cdr3_aa: CAISVGGSQETQYF
clone_size: NA; j_call: TRBJ1-1; d_call: TRBD1; v_call: TRBV11-2; cdr3_nt: TGTGCCAGCAGCTTCATACAGGGGGGCACTGAAGCTTTCTTT; cdr3_aa: CASSFIQGGTEAFF
clone_size: few; j_call: TRBJ1-6; d_call: NA; v_call: TRBV6-7; cdr3_nt: TGTGCCAGCATTGTAACGCCGGGACTGAATAATTCACCCCTCCACTTT; cdr3_aa: CASIVTPGLNNSPLHF
clone_size: NA; j_call: TRBJ1-2; d_call: NA; v_call: TRBV5-6; cdr3_nt: TGTGCCAGCAGCCTCAACGGGGGGATATGGTATGGCTACACCTTC; cdr3_aa: CASSLNGGIWYGYTF
clone_size: NA; j_call: TRBJ1-1; d_call: TRBD1; v_call: TRBV6-1; cdr3_nt: TGTGCCAGCAGTAAAGACAGGGGCGACACTGAAGCTTTCTTT; cdr3_aa: CASSKDRGDTEAFF
clone_size: few; j_call: TRBJ1-5; d_call: NA; v_call: TRBV7-9; cdr3_nt: TGTGCCAGCAGCCCTCCAGCAGGGTACAATCAGCCCCAGCATTTT; cdr3_aa: CASSPPAGYNQPQHF
clone_size: few; j_call: TRBJ1-1; d_call: TRBD1; v_call: TRBV18; cdr3_nt: TGTGCCAGCTCACAGGGACAGGGCGGCACTGAAGCTTTCTTT; cdr3_aa: CASSQGQGGTEAFF
clone_size: NA; j_call: TRBJ1-5; d_call: TRBD1; v_call: TRBV5-4; cdr3_nt: TGTGCCAGCAGCCCGACAGGGGCGCCTGCTTATTATAGCAATCAGCCCCAGCATTTT; cdr3_aa: CASSPTGAPAYYSNQPQHF
clone_size: NA; j_call: TRBJ1-4; d_call: TRBD1; v_call: TRBV2; cdr3_nt: TGTGCCAGCAGATCCGGGACAGGGGCCTTTAATGAAAAACTGTTTTTT; cdr3_aa: CASRSGTGAFNEKLFF
clone_size: NA; j_call: TRBJ2-7; d_call: TRBD2; v_call: TRBV6-5; cdr3_nt: TGTGCCAGCAGTTACTCGTTACTAGCGGGAGACTACGAGCAGTACTTC; cdr3_aa: CASSYSLLAGDYEQYF
clone_size: few; j_call: TRBJ2-3; d_call: NA; v_call: TRBV20-1; cdr3_nt: TGCAGTGCTAGCTCCAGAGATACGCAGTATTTT; cdr3_aa: CSASSRDTQYF
clone_size: NA; j_call: TRBJ2-1; d_call: TRBD1; v_call: TRBV7-2; cdr3_nt: TGTGCCAGCAGCTTAACAGTGGGACAGCTGGGGTTCTTC; cdr3_aa: CASSLTVGQLGFF
clone_size: NA; j_call: TRBJ2-3; d_call: TRBD2; v_call: TRBV5-4; cdr3_nt: TGTGCCAGCAGCTTGGGTGGGGCGGGGGGGCGCACAGATACGCAGTATTTT; cdr3_aa: CASSLGGAGGRTDTQYF
clone_size: NA; j_call: TRBJ1-5; d_call: NA; v_call: TRBV5-1; cdr3_nt: TGCGCCAGCAGCTTGGTCCCTCGGGGTCAGCCCCAGCATTTT; cdr3_aa: CASSLVPRGQPQHF
clone_size: NA; j_call: TRBJ1-6; d_call: NA; v_call: TRBV7-8; cdr3_nt: TGTGCCAGCAGCCCCCTCCGATCGGGTTATAATTCACCCCTCCACTTT; cdr3_aa: CASSPLRSGYNSPLHF
clone_size: NA; j_call: TRBJ2-7; d_call: TRBD2; v_call: TRBV4-1; cdr3_nt: TGCGCCAGCAGCCAGCCCCGGGGGGGGGCGAGGGAGCAGTACTTC; cdr3_aa: CASSQPRGGAREQYF